A selection of T cell receptor beta chains follows, all from one sample in a study of blood T cell repertoires in COVID-19. TCRdb's table, derived via immunoSEQ multiplex PCR, lists solely in-frame clones and lacks some. The sample holds 65,000 to 75,000 clones, about nine tenths seen once. The sequencing sample was made of peripheral blood. The source is a man aged 50-60 years with active COVID-19. Each CDR3 is given with its conserved first and last residue. Fields, in order: clone size, D gene, V gene, J gene, CDR3 DNA, CDR3 protein. The D gene is left open where the match is weak. Not all rows give a size; the values are once, few, many and, for expanded clones, a class.

clone_size: .
d_call: TRBD2
v_call: TRBV19
j_call: TRBJ2-1
cdr3_nt: TGTGCCAGTAGGCTAGCGGGAGGCTTCAATGAGCAGTTCTTC
cdr3_aa: CASRLAGGFNEQFF

clone_size: .
d_call: TRBD2
v_call: TRBV14
j_call: TRBJ2-3
cdr3_nt: TGTGCCAGCAGCCAGCTGACTAGCGGCACAGATACGCAGTATTTT
cdr3_aa: CASSQLTSGTDTQYF

clone_size: .
d_call: TRBD1
v_call: TRBV9
j_call: TRBJ1-2
cdr3_nt: TGTGCCAGCAGCGTTATCGGGACAGGGAATGGCTACACCTTC
cdr3_aa: CASSVIGTGNGYTF

clone_size: .
d_call: TRBD2
v_call: TRBV19
j_call: TRBJ2-7
cdr3_nt: TGTGCCAGTAGTGCACTAGCGGGGGACTCCGGGCAGTACTTC
cdr3_aa: CASSALAGDSGQYF

clone_size: .
d_call: TRBD2
v_call: TRBV5-6
j_call: TRBJ2-6
cdr3_nt: TGTGCCAGCAGCTCGGGACTAGTACCTGGGGCCAACGTCCTGACTTTC
cdr3_aa: CASSSGLVPGANVLTF

clone_size: once
d_call: .
v_call: TRBV7-8
j_call: TRBJ2-7
cdr3_nt: TGTGCCAGCAGCTTACTTGGGAGTTCGGCCGAGCAGTACTTC
cdr3_aa: CASSLLGSSAEQYF

clone_size: .
d_call: TRBD1
v_call: TRBV4-2
j_call: TRBJ2-1
cdr3_nt: TGTGCCAGCAGCCAAGGGACAGGGCTCAATGGCCTTGGGTACAATGAGCAGTTCTTC
cdr3_aa: CASSQGTGLNGLGYNEQFF

clone_size: .
d_call: TRBD1
v_call: TRBV5-4
j_call: TRBJ2-3
cdr3_nt: TGTGCCAGCAGCTTGTCGGACAGGGGTACAGATACGCAGTATTTT
cdr3_aa: CASSLSDRGTDTQYF

clone_size: .
d_call: .
v_call: TRBV25-1
j_call: TRBJ1-2
cdr3_nt: TGTGCCAGCAGTGATCCCATAAGCCGCTATGGCTACACCTTC
cdr3_aa: CASSDPISRYGYTF

clone_size: .
d_call: .
v_call: TRBV4-3
j_call: TRBJ2-2
cdr3_nt: TGCGCCAGCAGCCAGTCCACAGGGAACACCGGGGAGCTGTTTTTT
cdr3_aa: CASSQSTGNTGELFF

clone_size: .
d_call: TRBD1
v_call: TRBV7-4
j_call: TRBJ2-7
cdr3_nt: TGTGCCAGCAGCTTCATCACAGGGGGGTTAACCTACGAGCAGTACTTC
cdr3_aa: CASSFITGGLTYEQYF

clone_size: .
d_call: TRBD1
v_call: TRBV2
j_call: TRBJ1-1
cdr3_nt: TGTGCCAGCGTGAGGGACCAGGGGGTGAACACTGAAGCTTTCTTT
cdr3_aa: CASVRDQGVNTEAFF

clone_size: once
d_call: TRBD1
v_call: TRBV19
j_call: TRBJ1-2
cdr3_nt: TGTGCCAGTAGTATTCGGCTGGGCGGACAGGGGGACTATGGCTACACCTTC
cdr3_aa: CASSIRLGGQGDYGYTF

clone_size: .
d_call: .
v_call: TRBV27
j_call: TRBJ2-7
cdr3_nt: TGTGCCAGCAGTTTAAGGGGCAGGCTCTACGAGCAGTACTTC
cdr3_aa: CASSLRGRLYEQYF

clone_size: .
d_call: .
v_call: TRBV5-1
j_call: TRBJ2-1
cdr3_nt: TGCGCCAGCAGCTTGGCCTCGCAGGGCAATGAGCAGTTCTTC
cdr3_aa: CASSLASQGNEQFF

clone_size: once
d_call: TRBD2
v_call: TRBV7-9
j_call: TRBJ2-7
cdr3_nt: TGTGCCAGCAGCAAGAGCGGGAGCGGGGAGCAGTACTTC
cdr3_aa: CASSKSGSGEQYF

clone_size: .
d_call: .
v_call: TRBV7-2
j_call: TRBJ2-7
cdr3_nt: TGTGCCAGCAGCAGAGGACAAATCTACGAGCAGTACTTC
cdr3_aa: CASSRGQIYEQYF

clone_size: .
d_call: .
v_call: TRBV10-3
j_call: TRBJ2-7
cdr3_nt: TGTGCCATCAGGGGGGGACAGAGCTCCTACGAGCAGTACTTC
cdr3_aa: CAIRGGQSSYEQYF

clone_size: .
d_call: .
v_call: TRBV21-1
j_call: TRBJ2-1
cdr3_nt: TGTGCCAGATCCCTACTAGCGGGAGGCAACAATGAGCAGTTCTTC
cdr3_aa: CARSLLAGGNNEQFF

clone_size: few
d_call: TRBD2
v_call: TRBV7-3
j_call: TRBJ2-3
cdr3_nt: TGTGCCAGCAGCTTAACCGGGACTAGCGGGAGAATTAGCGATACGCAGTATTTT
cdr3_aa: CASSLTGTSGRISDTQYF

clone_size: once
d_call: TRBD1
v_call: TRBV7-2
j_call: TRBJ1-4
cdr3_nt: TGTGCCAGCGGGACAGGGGGGTATAAAAATGAAAAACTGTTTTTT
cdr3_aa: CASGTGGYKNEKLFF

clone_size: .
d_call: .
v_call: TRBV19
j_call: TRBJ1-5
cdr3_nt: TGTGCCAGTAGTATAGTGGGGTCGTGGGGGGATCAGCCCCAGCATTTT
cdr3_aa: CASSIVGSWGDQPQHF

clone_size: .
d_call: TRBD1
v_call: TRBV5-6
j_call: TRBJ1-1
cdr3_nt: TGTGCCAGCAGCTCGACAGGGGGCCCCGCTGAAGCTTTCTTT
cdr3_aa: CASSSTGGPAEAFF

clone_size: .
d_call: .
v_call: TRBV7-3
j_call: TRBJ2-7
cdr3_nt: TGTGCCAGCAGCTTAACCGGAGGCGGTTCCTACGAGCAGTACTTC
cdr3_aa: CASSLTGGGSYEQYF

clone_size: .
d_call: .
v_call: TRBV2
j_call: TRBJ1-1
cdr3_nt: TGTGCCAGCAGCGAAGGGATCGGGTTGGTGGCTTTCTTT
cdr3_aa: CASSEGIGLVAFF

clone_size: .
d_call: .
v_call: TRBV3-1/TRBV3-2
j_call: TRBJ2-2
cdr3_nt: TGTGCCAGCAGCCAAGATCGGAGGCCCGGGGAGCTGTTTTTT
cdr3_aa: CASSQDRRPGELFF

clone_size: .
d_call: .
v_call: TRBV5-1
j_call: TRBJ1-5
cdr3_nt: TGCGCCAGCAGCTTGGACAGGGATCAGCCCCAGCATTTT
cdr3_aa: CASSLDRDQPQHF

clone_size: once
d_call: TRBD2
v_call: TRBV19
j_call: TRBJ2-5
cdr3_nt: TGTGCCAGTAGTGGACTAGGTGGGACCCAGTACTTC
cdr3_aa: CASSGLGGTQYF

clone_size: .
d_call: TRBD1
v_call: TRBV6-6
j_call: TRBJ2-2
cdr3_nt: TGTGCCAGCAGTTACTCCAGGGGGTGGAACACCGGGGAGCTGTTTTTT
cdr3_aa: CASSYSRGWNTGELFF

clone_size: .
d_call: TRBD1
v_call: TRBV3-1/TRBV3-2
j_call: TRBJ2-7
cdr3_nt: TGTGCCAGCAGCCAAGGAGTCAGGGGGCATGACTACTTC
cdr3_aa: CASSQGVRGHDYF

clone_size: .
d_call: TRBD1
v_call: TRBV19
j_call: TRBJ1-3
cdr3_nt: TGTGCCAGTAGTCCAGACAGGGTAGGAAACACCATATATTTT
cdr3_aa: CASSPDRVGNTIYF

clone_size: .
d_call: TRBD2
v_call: TRBV7-3
j_call: TRBJ2-5
cdr3_nt: TGTGCCAGCAGCTCTAGCGGGGGGGCTGTTGAGACCCAGTACTTC
cdr3_aa: CASSSSGGAVETQYF

clone_size: few
d_call: .
v_call: TRBV18
j_call: TRBJ1-3
cdr3_nt: TGTGCCAGCTCACCAGAGGTAGACTCTGGAAACACCATATATTTT
cdr3_aa: CASSPEVDSGNTIYF

clone_size: .
d_call: .
v_call: TRBV5-8
j_call: TRBJ2-7
cdr3_nt: TGTGCCAGCAGCTGGAGCGGCGTTTCCTACGAGCAGTACTTC
cdr3_aa: CASSWSGVSYEQYF

clone_size: .
d_call: TRBD1
v_call: TRBV9
j_call: TRBJ1-1
cdr3_nt: TGTGCCAGCAGCGTAGCAGGGCAGGGGGCCCCGAAGGGGGGGACTGAAGCTTTCTTT
cdr3_aa: CASSVAGQGAPKGGTEAFF

clone_size: .
d_call: .
v_call: TRBV5-1
j_call: TRBJ1-2
cdr3_nt: TGCGCCAGCAGCTTGGTCCAGGGCGGCTATGGCTACACCTTC
cdr3_aa: CASSLVQGGYGYTF

clone_size: .
d_call: TRBD1
v_call: TRBV11-3
j_call: TRBJ1-1
cdr3_nt: TGTGCCAGCAGCTTAGACTCGTGGCAGGGGGTTACTGAAGCTTTCTTT
cdr3_aa: CASSLDSWQGVTEAFF

clone_size: .
d_call: .
v_call: TRBV6-5
j_call: TRBJ1-5
cdr3_nt: TGTGCCAGCAGGAGTAAAAAGGAACACTACCAGCCCCAGCATTTT
cdr3_aa: CASRSKKEHYQPQHF

clone_size: .
d_call: TRBD1
v_call: TRBV2
j_call: TRBJ2-3
cdr3_nt: TGTGCCAGCGGGGGACAGGGCTTGAGCACAGATACGCAGTATTTT
cdr3_aa: CASGGQGLSTDTQYF

clone_size: once
d_call: .
v_call: TRBV18
j_call: TRBJ1-1
cdr3_nt: TGTGCCAGCTCACCACCCCGGAGGCCTAACACTGAAGCTTTCTTT
cdr3_aa: CASSPPRRPNTEAFF

clone_size: .
d_call: TRBD2
v_call: TRBV5-1
j_call: TRBJ2-1
cdr3_nt: TGCGCCAGCAGCTTGGAACTAGCGGGTTACAATGAGCAGTTCTTC
cdr3_aa: CASSLELAGYNEQFF

clone_size: .
d_call: .
v_call: TRBV7-2
j_call: TRBJ2-3
cdr3_nt: TGTGCCAGCAGCTTAGATTCTAGTACGCAGTATTTT
cdr3_aa: CASSLDSSTQYF

clone_size: .
d_call: .
v_call: TRBV5-6
j_call: TRBJ1-2
cdr3_nt: TGTGCCAGCGACAGACGACGGGGGGTAGGTGGCTACACCTTC
cdr3_aa: CASDRRRGVGGYTF

clone_size: .
d_call: TRBD1
v_call: TRBV6-5
j_call: TRBJ1-2
cdr3_nt: TGTGCCAGCAGTTACCAGGACAGGGGTGGATATGGCTACACCTTC
cdr3_aa: CASSYQDRGGYGYTF

clone_size: .
d_call: .
v_call: TRBV5-1
j_call: TRBJ1-3
cdr3_nt: TGCGCCAGCAGCTTGGGGTGGAGCTCTGGAAACACCATATATTTT
cdr3_aa: CASSLGWSSGNTIYF

clone_size: .
d_call: .
v_call: TRBV30
j_call: TRBJ1-5
cdr3_nt: TGTGCCTGGAGGGGCATGGGCAATCAGCCCCAGCATTTT
cdr3_aa: CAWRGMGNQPQHF

clone_size: .
d_call: TRBD1
v_call: TRBV2
j_call: TRBJ1-5
cdr3_nt: TGTGCCAGCAGTGAAGCCCCAGGGGGCGCGGGTCAGCCCCAGCATTTT
cdr3_aa: CASSEAPGGAGQPQHF

clone_size: once
d_call: .
v_call: TRBV20-1
j_call: TRBJ2-2
cdr3_nt: TGCAGTGTAGTTGACACCGGGGAGCTGTTTTTT
cdr3_aa: CSVVDTGELFF

clone_size: .
d_call: .
v_call: TRBV21-1
j_call: TRBJ2-4
cdr3_nt: TGTGCCAGCAGCAAAGAGATGGCGGGAGGGCCTGGGAGAGCCAAAAACATTCAGTACTTC
cdr3_aa: CASSKEMAGGPGRAKNIQYF

clone_size: once
d_call: TRBD2
v_call: TRBV2
j_call: TRBJ2-2
cdr3_nt: TGTGCCGTTAGCGGGAGGATAAACACCGGGGAGCTGTTTTTT
cdr3_aa: CAVSGRINTGELFF

clone_size: few
d_call: TRBD1
v_call: TRBV7-9
j_call: TRBJ1-4
cdr3_nt: TGTGCCAGCAGCCCGGACAGGGGGCGCAATGAAAAACTGTTTTTT
cdr3_aa: CASSPDRGRNEKLFF

clone_size: once
d_call: TRBD1
v_call: TRBV5-5
j_call: TRBJ1-4
cdr3_nt: TGTGCCAGCAGCACGGGACAGGGGGCGTATGCTGAAAAACTGTTTTTT
cdr3_aa: CASSTGQGAYAEKLFF

clone_size: .
d_call: TRBD1
v_call: TRBV7-8
j_call: TRBJ2-5
cdr3_nt: TGTGCCAGCAGCTTACGGACAGGCGAGACCCAGTACTTC
cdr3_aa: CASSLRTGETQYF

clone_size: .
d_call: .
v_call: TRBV20-1
j_call: TRBJ2-1
cdr3_nt: TGCAGTGCTAGTTCTTCGGCGGGACCGACCTACAATGAGCAGTTCTTC
cdr3_aa: CSASSSAGPTYNEQFF

clone_size: .
d_call: TRBD1
v_call: TRBV7-8
j_call: TRBJ1-1
cdr3_nt: TGTGCCAGCAGCTTAGGGGGACAGGATGTTGAAGCTTTCTTT
cdr3_aa: CASSLGGQDVEAFF

clone_size: .
d_call: .
v_call: TRBV2
j_call: TRBJ2-5
cdr3_nt: TGTGCCAGCAGTGGGGCGCTACAAGAGACCCAGTACTTC
cdr3_aa: CASSGALQETQYF

clone_size: .
d_call: .
v_call: TRBV6-1
j_call: TRBJ1-1
cdr3_nt: TGTGCCAGCAGTGAAAACCCGGGGGGCGCGGCTTTCTTT
cdr3_aa: CASSENPGGAAFF

clone_size: .
d_call: .
v_call: TRBV19
j_call: TRBJ1-5
cdr3_nt: TGTGCCAGTAGTATAATCGGTCCGGGCAATCAGCCCCAGCATTTT
cdr3_aa: CASSIIGPGNQPQHF

clone_size: .
d_call: .
v_call: TRBV19
j_call: TRBJ1-5
cdr3_nt: TGTGCCAGTACCCCGGGTGAGTGGCGCAATCAGCCCCAGCATTTT
cdr3_aa: CASTPGEWRNQPQHF